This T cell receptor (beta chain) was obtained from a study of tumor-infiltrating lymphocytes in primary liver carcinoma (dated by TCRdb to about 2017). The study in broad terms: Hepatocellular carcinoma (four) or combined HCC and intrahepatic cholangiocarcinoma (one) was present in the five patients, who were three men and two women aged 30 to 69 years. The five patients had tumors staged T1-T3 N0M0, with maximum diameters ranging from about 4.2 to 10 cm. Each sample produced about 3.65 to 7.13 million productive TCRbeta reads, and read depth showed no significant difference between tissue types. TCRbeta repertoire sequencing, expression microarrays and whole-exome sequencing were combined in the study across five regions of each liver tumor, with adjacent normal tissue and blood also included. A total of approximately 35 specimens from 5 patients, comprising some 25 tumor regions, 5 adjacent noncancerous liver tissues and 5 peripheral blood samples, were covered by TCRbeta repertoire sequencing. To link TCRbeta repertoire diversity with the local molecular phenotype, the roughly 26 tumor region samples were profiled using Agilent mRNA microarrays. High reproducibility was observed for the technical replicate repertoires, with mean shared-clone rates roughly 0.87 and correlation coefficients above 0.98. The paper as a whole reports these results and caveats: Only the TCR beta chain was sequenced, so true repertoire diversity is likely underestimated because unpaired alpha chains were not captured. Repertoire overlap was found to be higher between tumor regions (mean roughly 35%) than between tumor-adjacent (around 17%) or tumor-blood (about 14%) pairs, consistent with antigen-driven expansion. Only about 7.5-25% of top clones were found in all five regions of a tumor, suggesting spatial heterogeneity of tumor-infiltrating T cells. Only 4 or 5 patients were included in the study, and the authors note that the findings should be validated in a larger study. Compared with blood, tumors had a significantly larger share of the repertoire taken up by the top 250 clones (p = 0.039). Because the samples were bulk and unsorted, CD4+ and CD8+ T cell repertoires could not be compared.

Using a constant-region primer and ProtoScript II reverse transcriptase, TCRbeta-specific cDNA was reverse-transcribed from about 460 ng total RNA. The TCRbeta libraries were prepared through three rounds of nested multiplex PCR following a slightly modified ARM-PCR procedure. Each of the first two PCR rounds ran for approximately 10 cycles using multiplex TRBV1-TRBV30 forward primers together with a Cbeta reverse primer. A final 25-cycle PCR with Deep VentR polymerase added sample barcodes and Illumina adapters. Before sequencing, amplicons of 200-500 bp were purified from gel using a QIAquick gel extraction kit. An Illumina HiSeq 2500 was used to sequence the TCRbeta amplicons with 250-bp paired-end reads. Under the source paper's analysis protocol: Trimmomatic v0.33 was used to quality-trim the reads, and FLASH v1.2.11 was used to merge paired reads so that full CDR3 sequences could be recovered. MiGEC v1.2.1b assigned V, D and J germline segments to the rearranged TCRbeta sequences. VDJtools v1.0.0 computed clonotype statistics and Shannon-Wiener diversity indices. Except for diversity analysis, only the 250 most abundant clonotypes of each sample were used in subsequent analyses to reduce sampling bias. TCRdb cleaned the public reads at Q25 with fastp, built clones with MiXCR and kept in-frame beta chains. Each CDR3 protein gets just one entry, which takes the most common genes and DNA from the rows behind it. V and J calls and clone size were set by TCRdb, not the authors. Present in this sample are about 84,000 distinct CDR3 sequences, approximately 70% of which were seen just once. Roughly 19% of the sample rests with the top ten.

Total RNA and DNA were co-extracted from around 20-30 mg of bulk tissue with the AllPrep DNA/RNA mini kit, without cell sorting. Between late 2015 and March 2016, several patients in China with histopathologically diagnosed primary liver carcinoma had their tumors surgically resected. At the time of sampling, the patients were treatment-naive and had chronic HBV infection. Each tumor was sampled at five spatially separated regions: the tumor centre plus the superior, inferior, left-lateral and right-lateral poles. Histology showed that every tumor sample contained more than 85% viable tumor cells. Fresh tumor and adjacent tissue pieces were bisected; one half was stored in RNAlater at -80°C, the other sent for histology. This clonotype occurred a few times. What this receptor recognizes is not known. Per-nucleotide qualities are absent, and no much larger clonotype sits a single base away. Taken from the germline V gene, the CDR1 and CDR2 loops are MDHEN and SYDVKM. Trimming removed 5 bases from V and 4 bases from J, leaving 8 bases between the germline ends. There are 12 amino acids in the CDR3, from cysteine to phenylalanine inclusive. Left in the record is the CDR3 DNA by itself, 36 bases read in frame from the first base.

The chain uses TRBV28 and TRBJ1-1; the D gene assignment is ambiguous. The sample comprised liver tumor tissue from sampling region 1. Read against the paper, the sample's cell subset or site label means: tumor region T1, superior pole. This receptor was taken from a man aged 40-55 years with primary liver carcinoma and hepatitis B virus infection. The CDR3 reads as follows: CASSPPRTEAFF. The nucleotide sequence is TGTGCCAGCAGTCCCCCGCGCACTGAAGCTTTCTTT.